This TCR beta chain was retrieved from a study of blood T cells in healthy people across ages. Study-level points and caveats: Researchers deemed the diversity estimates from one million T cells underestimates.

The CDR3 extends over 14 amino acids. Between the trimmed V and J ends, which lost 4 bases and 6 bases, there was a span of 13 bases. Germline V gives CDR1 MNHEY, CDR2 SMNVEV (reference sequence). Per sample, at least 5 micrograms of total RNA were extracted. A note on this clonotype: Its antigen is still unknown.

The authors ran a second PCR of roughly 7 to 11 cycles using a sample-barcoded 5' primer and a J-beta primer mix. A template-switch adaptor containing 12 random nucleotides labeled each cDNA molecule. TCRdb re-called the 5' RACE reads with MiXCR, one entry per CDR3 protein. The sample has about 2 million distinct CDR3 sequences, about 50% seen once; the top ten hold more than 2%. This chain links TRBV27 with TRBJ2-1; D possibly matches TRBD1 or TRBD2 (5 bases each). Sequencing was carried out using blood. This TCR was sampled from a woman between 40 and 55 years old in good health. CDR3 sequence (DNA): TGTGCCAGCAGTTCACCGGGACCTATCAATGAGCAGTTCTTC. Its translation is CASSSPGPINEQFF.